This T cell receptor beta chain was identified during a study of blood T cell repertoires in COVID-19. Study-wide context: The United States, Italy and Spain were the sources of the acute and convalescent COVID-19 samples. PBMCs, B-cell-depleted T cells, or T cells provided the cDNA or gDNA that made up the material.

V was cut by 7 bases and J by 2 bases, with 17 bases left in between. Germline V gene data show CDR1 as MDHEN and CDR2 as SYDVKM. This CDR3 is 15 amino acids long. Study processing details: Reference gene primer amplification in the assay estimated nucleated cell counts. Assay: immunoSEQ multiplex PCR; the TCRdb copy retains only in-frame clones and omits some. The V and J calls and the clone size are those of that table, but D and trimming were determined from the DNA. The sample holds roughly 250,000 clones, around 85% seen once. Sequencing was done on a sample of peripheral blood. This sequence originates from a woman aged 55-70 years with active or convalescent COVID-19. The V gene is TRBV28, the J gene TRBJ1-1; TRBD1 might be the D (6 bases). CDR3: CASTEAGHRNTEAFF. The CDR3 bases are TGTGCCAGCACCGAAGCGGGACACAGAAACACTGAAGCTTTCTTT.